This entry describes one T cell receptor (beta chain). The CDR3 contains 15 residues. CDR1 and CDR2 (germline): ENHRY, SYGVKD. Trimming removed 4 bases at V and 0 bases at J, with 10 bases between. Clones were sequenced by immunoSEQ multiplex PCR, and TCRdb holds only the in-frame ones, with some missing. The sample has a few hundred thousand clones; 80% to 90% are singletons. Cohorts were determined from participant-reported clinical history. Among Cohort 3 donors, those recovered had two negative PCRs, clearance, or symptom resolution. These data belong to a study of blood T cell repertoires in COVID-19.

Sequencing was done on a sample of PBMCs or T cells enriched from blood (not recorded which). V usage is TRBV10-3 and J usage is TRBJ2-1; D may be TRBD1 (6 bases). The receptor's source is a woman aged 25 to 39 who had recovered from COVID-19. CDR3 protein: CAISGQASSYNEQFF. The CDR3 bases are TGTGCCATCAGTGGACAGGCCAGCTCCTACAATGAGCAGTTCTTC.